This T cell receptor (beta chain) derives from a study of follicular helper T cells after annual influenza vaccination. Study outcomes and limitations: Change in circulating plasmablasts correlated with ICOS+CD38+ cTfh clonality change.

TCRB was sequenced at Survey level resolution. Produced via immunoSEQ multiplex PCR; TCRdb's table is partial and in-frame only. This table has some 30,000 clones, approximately 80% appearing once. Time point described: 2014-2015 season, pre-vaccination. Cells are cTfh (non-naive CD4+CXCR5+PD-1+), split by ICOS and CD38 into double-positive or double-negative. With regard to this clone: Its specificity is not known.

Looked up from germline, CDR1 is SGHAT and CDR2 is FQNNGV. J was trimmed by 4 bases and V by 6 bases; bases with no gene match: 9. The CDR3 is made up of 15 amino acids. This sequence originates from an adult who received the influenza vaccine. This chain uses TRBV11-2 with TRBJ2-1; 7 bases agree with TRBD1. The input for sequencing was CXCR5+ CD38- circulating T follicular helper cells from blood, taken on the day of influenza vaccination. Documented subset: circulating Tfh, non-naive CD4+CXCR5+PD-1+ (ICOS+CD38+ or ICOS-CD38-). The CDR3 bases are TGTGCCAGCAGTTACCGGGACAGATCTTACAATGAGCAGTTCTTC. This codes for CASSYRDRSYNEQFF.